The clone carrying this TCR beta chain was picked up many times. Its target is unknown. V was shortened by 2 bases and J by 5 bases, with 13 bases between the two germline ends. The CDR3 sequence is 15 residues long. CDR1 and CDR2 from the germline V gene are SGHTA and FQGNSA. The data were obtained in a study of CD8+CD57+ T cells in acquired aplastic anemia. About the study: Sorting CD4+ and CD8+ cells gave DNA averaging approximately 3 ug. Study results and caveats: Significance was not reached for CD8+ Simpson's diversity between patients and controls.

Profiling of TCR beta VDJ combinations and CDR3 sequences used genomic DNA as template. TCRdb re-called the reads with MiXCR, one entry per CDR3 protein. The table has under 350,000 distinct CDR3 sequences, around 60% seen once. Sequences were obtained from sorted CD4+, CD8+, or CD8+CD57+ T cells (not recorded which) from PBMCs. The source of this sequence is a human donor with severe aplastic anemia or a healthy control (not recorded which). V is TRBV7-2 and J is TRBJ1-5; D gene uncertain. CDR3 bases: TGTGCCAGCAGCTTATTGGGGAATAGGGATCAGCCCCAGCATTTT. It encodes CASSLLGNRDQPQHF.